The 27 T cell receptor beta chains below come from one sample, sequenced in a study of OX40 agonist ivuxolimab in advanced cancers. Generated by immunoSEQ multiplex PCR, the TCRdb table keeps only in-frame clones and is missing some. The sample shows approximately 82,000 clones, approximately 90% of them seen only once. The source was CD4+ or CD8+ T cells sorted from blood, collected in a trial of the OX40 agonist ivuxolimab. The source is an adult with an advanced solid tumor such as melanoma, head and neck, liver or kidney cancer.

This chain links TRBV6-1 with TRBJ1-2, with unresolved D. CDR1 MNHNS and CDR2 SASEGT come from the germline V gene. The CDR3 length is 15 residues. V gave up 0 bases and J gave up 4 bases, with 12 bases separating them. The CDR3 here is CASSEAAASLYGYTF. The CDR3 coding sequence is TGTGCCAGCAGTGAAGCCGCAGCTTCCCTCTATGGCTACACCTTC.

This chain connects TRBV10-2 to TRBJ2-5; weak D call: TRBD1 (5 bases). The length of the CDR3 is 13 residues. Germline CDR1 WSHSY, CDR2 SAAADI. Deletions cut 4 bases from V and 5 bases from J, with 11 bases between. DNA for the CDR3: TGCGCCAGCAGTGCGGTAGCAGGGGAGACCCAGTACTTC. Translation gives CASSAVAGETQYF.

The chain has TRBV9 and TRBJ2-1; 11 bases match TRBD2. V dropped 4 bases and J dropped 3; count of bases not matched to a gene: 3. CDR3 size: 15 residues. Per germline, CDR1 SGDLS and CDR2 YYNGEE. This CDR3 is CASSRLAGFYNEQFF. Written as DNA, the CDR3 is TGTGCCAGCAGCCGACTAGCGGGATTCTACAATGAGCAGTTCTTC.

This chain links TRBV7-3 with TRBJ2-1, with 7 bases that match TRBD2. Germline CDR1 reads SGHTA; CDR2 reads FQGTGA. The CDR3 totals 15 residues. V shed 6 bases, J shed 6 bases, and the junction held 11 bases outside the gene matches. DNA for the CDR3: TGTGCCAGCAGTAAAAGCGGGGTACGGAGCAATGAGCAGTTCTTC. This codes for CASSKSGVRSNEQFF.

The chain is built from TRBV2 and TRBJ2-1; 8 bases agree with TRBD2. Trimming at V came to 4 bases and at J to 8 bases, leaving 10 bases not matched to a gene. Per germline, CDR1 SNHLY and CDR2 FYNNEI. The CDR3 covers 15 residues. The CDR3 is CASSASSGRVYEQFF. For the CDR3, the DNA is TGTGCCAGCAGTGCTTCCAGCGGGAGAGTCTATGAGCAGTTCTTC. Full variable domain (outside the CDR3, taken from reference TRBV2 and TRBJ2-1): EPEVTQTPSHQVTQMGQEVILRCVPISNHLYFYWYRQILGQKVEFLVSFYNNEISEKSEIFDDQFSVERPDGSNFTLKIRSTKLEDSAMYFCASSASSGRVYEQFFGPGTRLTVL.

This clone has a handful of counts. The gene calls are TRBV5-1 and TRBJ2-7; D gene uncertain. Germline V lookup: CDR1 SGHRS, CDR2 YFSETQ. V was cut by 4 bases and J by 0 bases, with 14 bases left in between. The CDR3 has 15 amino acids. DNA of the CDR3: TGCGCCAGCAGCCCTCAGGTGGCGCACTCCTACGAGCAGTACTTC. Translated, it gives CASSPQVAHSYEQYF.

CDR3 DNA sequence: TGTGCCAGCAGCTTCGGTGGAACCGGGAGTCAAAAACTGTTTTTT. It translates to CASSFGGTGSQKLFF. This chain uses TRBV7-6 with TRBJ1-4; D unresolved. V was clipped by 3 bases and J by 9 bases, with 17 bases between them. This CDR3 has 15 amino acids. Germline values: CDR1 SGHVS, CDR2 FNYEAQ.

This clone was observed a single time. The gene calls are TRBV28 and TRBJ2-1, with TRBD2 as a possible D gene (6 bases). Germline CDR1 and CDR2: MDHEN and SYDVKM. V shed 3 bases and J shed 7 bases, with 10 bases lying between them. CDR3 length: 13 amino acids. The CDR3 loop is CASSFQLANEQFF. CDR3 bases: TGTGCCAGCAGTTTCCAACTAGCAAATGAGCAGTTCTTC.

The V gene is TRBV2, the J gene TRBJ2-1, with D perhaps matching TRBD2 (5 bases). This CDR3 spans 14 amino acids. Trimming stripped 6 bases from V and 8 bases from J, with 17 bases between. CDR1 is SNHLY and CDR2 is FYNNEI in the germline V gene. The CDR3 region has the DNA TGTGCCAGCAGCACTAGTCGGTCTGCCGATGAGCAGTTCTTC. This sequence encodes CASSTSRSADEQFF. Complete variable domain (other parts from reference TRBV2 and TRBJ2-1): EPEVTQTPSHQVTQMGQEVILRCVPISNHLYFYWYRQILGQKVEFLVSFYNNEISEKSEIFDDQFSVERPDGSNFTLKIRSTKLEDSAMYFCASSTSRSADEQFFGPGTRLTVL.

The chain employs TRBV29-1 and TRBJ2-2; 13 nucleotides align to TRBD2. This CDR3 has 14 residues. In germline, CDR1 is SQVTM, CDR2 ANQGSEA. V was clipped by 7 bases and J by 3 bases; unmatched bases: 2. The CDR3 protein is CSGTSGSYTGELFF. CDR3 bases: TGCAGCGGGACTAGCGGGAGTTACACCGGGGAGCTGTTTTTT.

The chain couples TRBV6-6 to TRBJ2-2; the D is unclear. V was shortened by 0 bases and J by 5 bases, with 1 base between the two germline ends. The V gene's germline CDR1 is MNHNY and CDR2 SVGAGI (reference sequence). The CDR3 length is 12 residues. The CDR3 sequence is CASSYSTGELFF. CDR3 nucleotide sequence: TGTGCCAGCAGTTACTCGACCGGGGAGCTGTTTTTT.

The rearrangement uses TRBV2 and TRBJ2-1; TRBD1 aligns across 8 bases. The germline V gene encodes CDR1 SNHLY and CDR2 FYNNEI. This CDR3 has 15 residues. J was trimmed by 5 bases and V by 2 bases; bases with no gene match: 5. In nucleotides, the CDR3 is TGTGCCAGCAGTGAAAACAGGGGGGCTCACAATGAGCAGTTCTTC. It specifies CASSENRGAHNEQFF.

The chain links TRBV14 to TRBJ2-3; D uncertain. Trimming pared 1 base from V and 3 bases from J, leaving 5 bases between. Germline assignment: CDR1 SGHDN and CDR2 FVKESK. CDR3 length: 13 residues. The CDR3: CASSQVATDTQYF. The CDR3 region has the DNA TGTGCCAGCAGCCAAGTGGCGACAGATACGCAGTATTTT.

This chain links TRBV14 with TRBJ1-2; D call uncertain. V was trimmed by 1 base and J by 3 bases, leaving 6 bases between them. The germline CDR1 and CDR2 sequences are SGHDN and FVKESK. The CDR3 contains 13 residues. The CDR3 protein is CASSQGSYYGYTF. DNA for the CDR3: TGTGCCAGCAGCCAAGGGTCCTACTATGGCTACACCTTC.

This chain uses TRBV5-1 with TRBJ2-3; D tentatively fits TRBD1 or TRBD2 (6 bases each). CDR1 and CDR2 from the germline V gene are SGHRS and YFSETQ. Trimming pared 5 bases from V and 1 base from J, leaving 11 bases between. The length of the CDR3 is 14 residues. The CDR3 region has the DNA TGCGCCAGCAGGCCAGGGGAGGGCACAGATACGCAGTATTTT. This gives the protein CASRPGEGTDTQYF.

This clone was picked up a small number of times. The CDR3, as DNA: TGTGCCTGGAGTTCCCTTATGGGGACTGAAGCTTTCTTT. Translation: CAWSSLMGTEAFF. This chain links TRBV30 with TRBJ1-1; D is uncertain. Germline V gene sequence: CDR1 GTSNPN, CDR2 SVGIG (reference sequence). V was pared by 2 bases and J by 5 bases, with 12 bases between. The CDR3 runs to 13 residues.

The chain couples TRBV6-5 to TRBJ2-3; the D is unclear. V lost 5 bases, J lost 0 bases, and 9 bases lay in between. From germline, CDR1 is MNHEY and CDR2 SVGAGI. This CDR3 spans 14 amino acids. This chain's CDR3 is CASSPATSTDTQYF. The CDR3 DNA reads as TGTGCCAGCAGTCCCGCAACCAGCACAGATACGCAGTATTTT.

The V and J genes are TRBV2 and TRBJ2-7, with 7 nucleotides matching TRBD2. The CDR3 length is 14 residues. Germline CDR1 and CDR2: SNHLY and FYNNEI. Trimming took 1 base from V and 5 from J; bases not matched to a gene: 5. The CDR3 bases are TGTGCCAGCAGTGAAGGGACTAGTTCAAACGAGCAGTACTTC. Encoded protein: CASSEGTSSNEQYF.

V gene TRBV4-2 combines with J gene TRBJ2-3; the match to TRBD2 covers 7 bases. CDR3 length equals 16 residues. Germline assignment: CDR1 LGHNA and CDR2 YNFKEQ. V shed 3 bases and J 3 bases; nucleotides not matched to a gene: 9. CDR3 loop: CASSQQPGLGTDTQYF. DNA of the CDR3: TGTGCCAGCAGCCAGCAACCAGGACTAGGTACAGATACGCAGTATTTT.

The table lists this clone with a few counts. The chain is built from TRBV5-1 and TRBJ2-3, with 12 bases identical to TRBD1. CDR3 size: 17 residues. The junction had 8 bases not matched to a gene; V was cut back by 4 bases and J by 2 bases. CDR1 is SGHRS, CDR2 YFSETQ, per germline. The CDR3 region has the DNA TGCGCCAGCAGCCTGGGACAGGGGGCGGGGGCCACAGATACGCAGTATTTT. It encodes CASSLGQGAGATDTQYF.

This sequence joins TRBV28 and TRBJ2-7; a weak D match, TRBD2 (5 bases). Trimming stripped 8 bases from V and 6 bases from J, with 17 bases between. The CDR3 sequence is 13 residues long. Per the germline V gene, CDR1 is MDHEN and CDR2 is SYDVKM. The CDR3 is CASLNGRTFEQYF. The CDR3 DNA reads as TGTGCCAGCCTAAATGGACGGACTTTCGAGCAGTACTTC.

This clone was counted a single time. The chain couples TRBV2 to TRBJ2-7; 9 bases are a match to TRBD2. After removal of 6 bases from V and 2 bases from J, the junction contained 8 bases not matched to a gene. Germline values: CDR1 SNHLY, CDR2 FYNNEI. The CDR3 spans 15 residues. CDR3 DNA sequence: TGTGCCAGCAGGAAACTAGCGGGCGATCCCTACGAGCAGTACTTC. Its translation: CASRKLAGDPYEQYF.

This chain joins TRBV7-9 and TRBJ2-7; 7 nucleotides match TRBD1. CDR3 length equals 14 residues. Per germline, CDR1 SEHNR and CDR2 FQNEAQ (reference sequence). The junction had 5 bases not matched to a gene; V was cut back by 2 bases and J by 4 bases. DNA of the CDR3: TGTGCCAGCAGCTTACAGCAGGGGGTGTACGAGCAGTACTTC. Encoded protein: CASSLQQGVYEQYF.

The J gene is TRBJ2-5, the V gene TRBV7-9; possible D gene TRBD2, 5 bases. This CDR3 has 13 residues. V was clipped by 2 bases and J by 5 bases, with 9 bases between them. CDR1 is SEHNR, CDR2 FQNEAQ, per germline (reference sequence). CDR3 loop: CASSLNRGETQYF. Here the CDR3 DNA reads TGTGCCAGCAGCTTAAACAGAGGGGAGACCCAGTACTTC.

The V and J genes are TRBV28 and TRBJ2-7; TRBD1 matches at 10 bases. The CDR3 length is 18 residues. Germline values: CDR1 MDHEN, CDR2 SYDVKM. V shed 8 bases, J shed 3 bases, and the junction held 19 bases outside the gene matches. The DNA of the CDR3 is TGTGCCAGCCGGGCCGGGACAGGGGAATACTACGCGGGCTACGAGCAGTACTTC. Translated, it gives CASRAGTGEYYAGYEQYF.

This clone showed up just a few times. V gene TRBV6-1 combines with J gene TRBJ1-4, with D perhaps TRBD1 (6 bases). This CDR3 region has 13 residues. The V gene lost 7 bases and the J gene lost 8 bases, with 14 bases spanning the gap. CDR1 and CDR2 (germline): MNHNS, SASEGT. CDR3 sequence reads: CASTTGHPEKLFF. As DNA, the CDR3 is TGTGCCAGCACCACGGGACATCCAGAAAAACTGTTTTTT.

The chain employs TRBV30 and TRBJ2-1; 9 positions agree with TRBD2. Unmatched junction bases numbered 6, after V lost 0 bases and J lost 6 bases. The germline V gene has CDR1 GTSNPN and CDR2 SVGIG (reference sequence). The CDR3 covers 15 residues. CDR3 sequence reads: CAWSVRGRVGNEQFF. The CDR3 coding sequence is TGTGCCTGGAGTGTACGCGGGAGGGTCGGCAATGAGCAGTTCTTC.